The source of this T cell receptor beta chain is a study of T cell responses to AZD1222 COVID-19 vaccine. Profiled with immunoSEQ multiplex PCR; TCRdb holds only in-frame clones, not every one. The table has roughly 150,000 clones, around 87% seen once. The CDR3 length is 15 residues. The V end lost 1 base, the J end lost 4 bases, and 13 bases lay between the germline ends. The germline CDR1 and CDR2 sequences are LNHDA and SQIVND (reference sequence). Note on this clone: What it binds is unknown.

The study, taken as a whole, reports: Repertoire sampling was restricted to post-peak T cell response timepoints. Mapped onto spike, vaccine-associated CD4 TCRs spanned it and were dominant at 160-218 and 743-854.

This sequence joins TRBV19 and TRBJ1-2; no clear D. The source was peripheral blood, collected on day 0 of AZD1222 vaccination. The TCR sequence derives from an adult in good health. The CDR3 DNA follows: TGTGCCAGTAGTATAGCCCGTATGTATAGCTATGGCTACACCTTC. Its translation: CASSIARMYSYGYTF.